This TCR beta chain originates from a study of shared clonotypes between healthy human individuals. About the research overall: Each donor's CD8 memory used one plate, CD8 naive two, each CD4 subset three.

Turning to this clone: This sample includes further DNA sequences coding for the same CDR3.

The assay was immunoSEQ multiplex PCR, and TCRdb's table has in-frame clones only and misses some. The repertoire holds about 2.4 million clones, around 90% seen once, with 0.11% to 0.15% in the top ten. With V trimmed by 1 base and J by 2 bases, 3 bases remained unmatched. The V gene's germline CDR1 is LNHDA and CDR2 SQIVND (reference sequence). This CDR3 has 16 amino acids. The chain links TRBV19 to TRBJ2-5, with TRBD2 matching over 11 bases. The source is a young man in good health. Sequencing was carried out using naive CD4+ T cells sorted from blood. The subset here: CD45RA+ positively selected. The CDR3 loop reads CASSIGGLAVQETQYF. The CDR3, as DNA: TGTGCCAGTAGTATAGGGGGACTAGCGGTACAAGAGACCCAGTACTTC.